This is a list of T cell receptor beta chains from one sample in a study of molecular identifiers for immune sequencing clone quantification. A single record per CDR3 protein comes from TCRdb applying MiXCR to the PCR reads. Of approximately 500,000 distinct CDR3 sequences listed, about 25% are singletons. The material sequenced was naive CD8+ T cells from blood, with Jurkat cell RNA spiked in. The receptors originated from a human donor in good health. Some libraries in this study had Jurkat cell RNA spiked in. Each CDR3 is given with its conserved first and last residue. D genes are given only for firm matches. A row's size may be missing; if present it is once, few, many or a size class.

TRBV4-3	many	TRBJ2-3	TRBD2	CASSQDSRTSTQYF	TGCGCCAGCAGCCAAGACTCCAGGACTAGCACGCAGTATTTT
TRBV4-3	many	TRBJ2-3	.	CASSQEGRAADTQYF	TGCGCCAGCAGCCAAGAAGGCCGGGCGGCAGATACGCAGTATTTT
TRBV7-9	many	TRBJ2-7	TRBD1	CASNTGGYEQYF	TGTGCCAGCAACACAGGGGGCTACGAGCAGTACTTC
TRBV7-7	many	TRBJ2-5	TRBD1	CASSGTGEAAQYF	TGTGCTAGCAGCGGGACAGGGGAAGCGGCCCAGTACTTC
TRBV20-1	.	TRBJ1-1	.	CSARDVQRPDTEAFF	TGCAGTGCTAGAGATGTTCAACGTCCAGACACTGAAGCTTTCTTT
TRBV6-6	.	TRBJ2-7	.	CASKESGYEQYF	TGTGCCAGCAAGGAGAGCGGGTACGAGCAGTACTTC
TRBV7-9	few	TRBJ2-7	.	CASSPSMGTSTYEQYF	TGTGCCAGCAGCCCTTCGATGGGTACCTCAACCTACGAGCAGTACTTC
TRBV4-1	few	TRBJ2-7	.	CASSRNSLGGLAHEQYF	TGCGCCAGCAGCCGTAATTCTCTGGGGGGACTCGCCCACGAGCAGTACTTC
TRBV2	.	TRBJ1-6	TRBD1	CASSEGTGISYNSPLHF	TGTGCCAGCAGTGAGGGGACAGGGATCTCCTATAATTCACCCCTCCACTTT
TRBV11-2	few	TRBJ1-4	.	CASSPTPRIATNEKLFF	TGTGCCAGCAGCCCGACCCCCCGCATAGCAACTAATGAAAAACTGTTTTTT
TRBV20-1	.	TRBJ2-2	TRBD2	CSARVAISGDTTTNTGELFF	TGCAGTGCTAGAGTGGCAATTAGCGGGGATACCACGACGAACACCGGGGAGCTGTTTTTT
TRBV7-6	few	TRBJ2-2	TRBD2	CASSQAGGTPGELFF	TGTGCCAGCAGCCAAGCGGGGGGGACCCCCGGGGAGCTGTTTTTT
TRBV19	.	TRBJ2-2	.	CASSIWHINTGELFF	TGTGCCAGTAGTATTTGGCATATCAACACCGGGGAGCTGTTTTTT
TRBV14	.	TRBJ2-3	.	CASSSRDSKLTDTQYF	TGTGCCAGCAGCAGCCGGGACTCTAAGCTCACAGATACGCAGTATTTT
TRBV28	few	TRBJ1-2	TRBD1	CASTHAWGQGSYGYTF	TGTGCCAGCACCCACGCATGGGGACAGGGTTCCTATGGCTACACCTTC
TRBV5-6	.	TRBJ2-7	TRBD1	CASSLYGDSQTSYEQYF	TGTGCCAGCAGCTTATATGGGGACAGCCAGACCTCCTACGAGCAGTACTTC
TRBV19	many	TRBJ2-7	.	CASSIADNSYEQYF	TGTGCCAGTAGTATTGCCGACAACTCCTACGAGCAGTACTTC
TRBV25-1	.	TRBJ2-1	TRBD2	CASSVSGSLDNEQFF	TGTGCCAGCAGTGTGAGCGGGAGTCTCGACAATGAGCAGTTCTTC
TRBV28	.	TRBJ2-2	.	CASLLGRAPNGELFF	TGTGCCAGCCTTCTTGGCAGGGCGCCTAACGGGGAGCTGTTTTTT
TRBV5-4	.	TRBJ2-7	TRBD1	CASSSGLTGTYEQYF	TGTGCCAGCAGCTCCGGGTTGACAGGGACCTACGAGCAGTACTTC
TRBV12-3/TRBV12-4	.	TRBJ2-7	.	CASSGGQIERSYEQYF	TGTGCCAGCAGCGGCGGACAGATTGAGAGGTCCTACGAGCAGTACTTC
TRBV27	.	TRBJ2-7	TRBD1	CASGPPGQMTEQYF	TGTGCCAGCGGCCCTCCGGGACAGATGACCGAGCAGTACTTC
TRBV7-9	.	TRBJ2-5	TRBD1	CASSSETGTGETQYF	TGTGCCAGCAGCTCCGAAACCGGGACAGGAGAGACCCAGTACTTC
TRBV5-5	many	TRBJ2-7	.	CASSRTVGVSYEQYF	TGTGCCAGCAGCCGGACCGTAGGGGTCTCCTACGAGCAGTACTTC
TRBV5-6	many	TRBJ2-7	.	CASSLLTEANYEQYF	TGTGCCAGCAGCCTTCTGACCGAAGCGAACTACGAGCAGTACTTC
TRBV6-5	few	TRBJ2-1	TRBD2	CASTRLAGVGVDEQFF	TGTGCCAGCACCCGACTAGCGGGAGTGGGAGTCGATGAGCAGTTCTTC
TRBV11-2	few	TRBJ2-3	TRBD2	CASSTSSGMADTQYF	TGTGCCAGCAGCACCTCTAGCGGGATGGCAGATACGCAGTATTTT
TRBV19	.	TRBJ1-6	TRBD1	CASSIGSTGGGSPLHF	TGTGCCAGTAGTATTGGGTCTACAGGGGGCGGTTCACCCCTCCACTTT
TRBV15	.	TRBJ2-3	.	CATSREGDGTTDTQYF	TGTGCCACCAGCAGAGAGGGGGACGGAACCACAGATACGCAGTATTTT
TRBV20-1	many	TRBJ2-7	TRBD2	CSARGGGSYEQYF	TGCAGTGCTAGGGGCGGGGGGAGCTACGAGCAGTACTTC
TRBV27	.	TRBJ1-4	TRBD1	CASSFTGTGVTNEKLFF	TGTGCCAGCAGTTTCACCGGGACAGGGGTCACTAATGAAAAACTGTTTTTT
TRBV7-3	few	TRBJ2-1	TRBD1	CASSLMGPGGRNEQFF	TGTGCCAGCAGCTTAATGGGCCCAGGGGGCCGGAATGAGCAGTTCTTC
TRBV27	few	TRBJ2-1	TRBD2	CASSLIGTTPAYNEQFF	TGTGCCAGCAGTCTTATAGGGACTACACCGGCCTACAATGAGCAGTTCTTC
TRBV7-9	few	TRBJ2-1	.	CASSWGDLEQFF	TGTGCCAGCAGCTGGGGGGACCTTGAGCAGTTCTTC
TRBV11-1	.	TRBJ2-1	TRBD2	CASSLTSGNAQFF	TGTGCCAGCAGCTTGACTAGCGGCAATGCGCAGTTCTTC
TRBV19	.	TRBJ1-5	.	CASSPGVLNQPQHF	TGTGCCAGTAGTCCAGGGGTCCTCAATCAGCCCCAGCATTTT
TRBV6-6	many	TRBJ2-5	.	CASSINPGVETQYF	TGTGCCAGCAGTATTAATCCGGGAGTGGAGACCCAGTACTTC
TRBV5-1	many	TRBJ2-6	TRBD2	CATMGGVPSGANVLTF	TGCGCCACCATGGGAGGGGTTCCCTCTGGGGCCAACGTCCTGACTTTC
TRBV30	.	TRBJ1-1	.	CAWSQPSEARNTEAFF	TGTGCCTGGAGTCAGCCGTCGGAGGCCCGGAACACTGAAGCTTTCTTT
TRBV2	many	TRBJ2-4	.	CATHKPPNIQYF	TGTGCCACCCACAAACCTCCCAACATTCAGTACTTC
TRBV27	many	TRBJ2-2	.	CASSFAANTGELFF	TGTGCCAGCAGTTTTGCCGCGAACACCGGGGAGCTGTTTTTT
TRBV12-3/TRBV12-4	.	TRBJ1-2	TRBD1	CASSLTGGSGYGYTF	TGTGCCAGCAGCCTGACAGGGGGCTCCGGCTATGGCTACACCTTC
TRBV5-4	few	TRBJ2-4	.	CASSFNQGNIQYF	TGTGCCAGCAGCTTCAATCAGGGAAACATTCAGTACTTC
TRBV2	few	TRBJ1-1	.	CASSEGKAALVAFF	TGTGCCAGCAGTGAAGGCAAGGCAGCGCTGGTAGCTTTCTTT
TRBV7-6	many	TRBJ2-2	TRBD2	CASSHLSGGEDTGELFF	TGTGCCAGCAGCCACCTTAGCGGGGGGGAGGACACCGGGGAGCTGTTTTTT
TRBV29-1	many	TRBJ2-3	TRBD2	CSVEGTSGGTDTQYF	TGCAGCGTTGAGGGGACTAGCGGGGGCACAGATACGCAGTATTTT
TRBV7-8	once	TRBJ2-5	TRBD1	CASSLGTGDQETQYF	TGTGCCAGCAGCTTAGGGACAGGGGATCAAGAGACCCAGTACTTC
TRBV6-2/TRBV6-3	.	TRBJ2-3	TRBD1	CASSHDGTGATDTQYF	TGTGCCAGCAGCCATGACGGAACAGGGGCCACAGATACGCAGTATTTT
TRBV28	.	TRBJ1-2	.	CASSLDTSPGTPYGYTF	TGTGCCAGCAGTTTAGATACCTCCCCCGGGACCCCTTATGGCTACACCTTC
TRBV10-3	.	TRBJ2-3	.	CAISESGAPSTDTQYF	TGTGCCATCAGTGAGTCTGGGGCCCCGAGCACAGATACGCAGTATTTT
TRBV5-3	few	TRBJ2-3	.	CASKWGPTNTQYF	TGTGCCAGCAAATGGGGGCCCACAAATACGCAGTATTTT
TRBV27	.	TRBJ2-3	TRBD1	CASSHDRGGTATQYF	TGTGCCAGCAGTCACGACAGGGGGGGTACAGCTACGCAGTATTTT